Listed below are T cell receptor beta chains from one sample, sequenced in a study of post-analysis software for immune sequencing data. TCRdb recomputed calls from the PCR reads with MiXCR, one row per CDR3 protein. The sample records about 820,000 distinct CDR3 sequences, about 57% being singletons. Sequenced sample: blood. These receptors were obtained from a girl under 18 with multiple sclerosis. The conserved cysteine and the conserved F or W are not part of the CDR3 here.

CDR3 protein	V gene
ASSLHGEGGYEQY	TRBV27
ASRATGPFGGYT	TRBV25-1
ASSLDRGANYGYT	TRBV7-2
ASTLAGGPSYNEQF	TRBV11-2
ASSHQGYTDTQY	TRBV27
ASSTEVLDTQY	TRBV11-2
ASSQLLAGGSLNTQY	TRBV14
ASSPQLAGGGETQY	TRBV3-1
SARDPESDTEAF	TRBV20-1
SARDTMSSYNEQF	TRBV20-1
ASSLAGGREDNEQF	TRBV12-3/TRBV12-4
ASSDSGGSGGDTQY	TRBV6-4
ASSPRRQGRVANEKLF	TRBV7-6
ASSLTMTTYEQY	TRBV5-1
ASSETGRAGANVLT	TRBV25-1
SARGDRGSGNTIY	TRBV20-1
SVETGQGRKETQY	TRBV29-1
SALPTDRLNIQY	TRBV20-1
ASSLNLQQF	TRBV12-3/TRBV12-4
SVLGRIAGDNEQF	TRBV29-1
SASGIWGGNEQF	TRBV20-1
SASGLAGGPSYNEQF	TRBV20-1
SAPTSGDYNEQY	TRBV20-1
SARDPVGAF	TRBV20-1
ASSPIGYATDTQY	TRBV27
SASSDRAPYEQY	TRBV20-1
ASRRTGGSGANVLT	TRBV12-3/TRBV12-4
ASSERQGNQPQH	TRBV7-2
SVRRTPMNTEAF	TRBV29-1
ASSYLRRGGETQY	TRBV5-1
ASSQTDRGWTEAF	TRBV5-1
ASSRATGPFGVSSYEQY	TRBV6-1
SASPPGQGIDEQY	TRBV20-1
ASSLERMTHDTQY	TRBV5-1
ASSQVASAAYEQY	TRBV4-2